This TCR beta chain was documented in a study of glioma-infiltrating T cells after dendritic cell vaccination. Study at large: Monocyte-derived dendritic cells, cultured 6 to 8 days with IL-4 and GM-CSF, were pulsed with autologous tumor lysate.

TCRdb's table, derived via immunoSEQ multiplex PCR, lists solely in-frame clones and lacks some. The sample lists roughly 52,000 clones; 65% to 90% were seen once. Fresh-frozen tumor tissue and more than two years of survival data were available for all. The CDR3 is made up of 14 amino acids. Germline CDR1 is SGHNT and CDR2 is YENEEA. Deletions cut 3 bases from V and 7 bases from J, with 13 bases between. This clone was observed a handful of times. The sample here was blood, taken before dendritic cell vaccination. The genes are TRBV11-3 and TRBJ2-1, with D possibly TRBD2 on 6 matching bases. The clonotype originates from a human donor with glioblastoma. CDR3 loop: CASSLSGLNNEQFF. The CDR3 DNA sequence: TGTGCCAGCAGCTTGAGCGGGTTAAATAATGAGCAGTTCTTC.